A selection of T cell receptor beta chains follows, all from one sample in a study of T cells after somatic rescue of genetic block. Produced via immunoSEQ multiplex PCR; TCRdb's table is partial and in-frame only. The data show under 15,000 clones, around 70% seen once. Input material: peripheral blood mononuclear cells (PBMCs). Receptors were obtained from a boy aged 10-17 years. Each CDR3 is given with its conserved first and last residue. D genes are given only for firm matches. For some rows the clone size is stated as once, few or many, or as a class when expanded; others skip it.

d_call,j_call,clone_size,v_call,cdr3_aa,cdr3_nt
TRBD1,TRBJ1-6,few,TRBV6-1,CASSPDRGYSPLHF,TGTGCCAGCAGCCCGGACAGGGGATATTCACCCCTCCACTTT
TRBD1,TRBJ2-7,-,TRBV6-5,CASSYGTGPYEQYF,TGTGCCAGCAGTTACGGGACAGGACCCTACGAGCAGTACTTC
TRBD1,TRBJ1-5,-,TRBV2,CASKMGQGDYSNQPQHF,TGTGCCAGCAAGATGGGACAGGGGGATTATAGCAATCAGCCCCAGCATTTT
TRBD2,TRBJ2-1,once,TRBV9,CASRYGTSGSYEQFF,TGTGCCAGCAGGTACGGGACTAGCGGGAGTTATGAGCAGTTCTTC
TRBD1,TRBJ2-7,-,TRBV6-6,CASTRQGGEQYF,TGTGCCAGCACCAGACAGGGCGGAGAGCAGTACTTC
-,TRBJ1-2,-,TRBV29-1,CSVEGAGGDGLYGYTF,TGCAGCGTTGAAGGAGCCGGGGGGGACGGCCTCTATGGCTACACCTTC
-,TRBJ2-3,-,TRBV30,CAWSNSRPVGSTDTQYF,TGTGCCTGGAGTAACTCGAGACCAGTGGGAAGCACAGATACGCAGTATTTT
TRBD2,TRBJ2-3,-,TRBV11-2,CASGWTSGGPDTQYF,TGTGCCAGCGGATGGACTAGCGGGGGCCCAGATACGCAGTATTTT
-,TRBJ2-1,once,TRBV19,CASTLEGGHYSYNEQFF,TGTGCCAGTACCTTAGAGGGGGGCCACTACTCCTACAATGAGCAGTTCTTC
-,TRBJ2-5,medium-sized,TRBV7-3,CASSFNPAPQETQYF,TGTGCCAGCAGCTTTAACCCAGCCCCCCAAGAGACCCAGTACTTC
TRBD1,TRBJ2-5,-,TRBV27,CASSFRGLETQYF,TGTGCCAGCAGTTTCAGGGGGTTAGAGACCCAGTACTTC
TRBD1,TRBJ1-1,few,TRBV5-4,CASSLAGQGSTEAFF,TGTGCCAGCAGCTTGGCCGGACAGGGTAGTACTGAAGCTTTCTTT
-,TRBJ2-2,few,TRBV11-2,CASSWGSPMAGELFF,TGTGCCAGCAGCTGGGGAAGCCCTATGGCCGGGGAGCTGTTTTTT